A selection of T cell receptor beta chains follows, all from one sample in a study of blood T cell repertoires in COVID-19. Profiling relied on immunoSEQ multiplex PCR, and the TCRdb table lists in-frame clones only, not all of them. The sample contains about 110,000 clones, 80% to 90% of which appear only once. What was sequenced was peripheral blood. The receptors stem from a man in his forties or fifties with acute or convalescent COVID-19. CDR3s include the opening cysteine and the closing phenylalanine or tryptophan. The D gene is left open where the match is weak. Some rows have no size entry. The others give once, few or many, or a class for an expanded clone.

V gene	J gene	clone size	D gene	CDR3 length	CDR3 protein	CDR3 DNA
TRBV5-1	TRBJ2-3	.	TRBD1	13	CASQGASTDTQYF	TGCGCCAGCCAGGGGGCTAGCACAGATACGCAGTATTTT
TRBV27	TRBJ1-1	.	.	14	CASSLGAPHTEAFF	TGTGCCAGCAGCCTGGGGGCCCCGCACACTGAAGCTTTCTTT
TRBV6-5	TRBJ2-1	.	.	15	CASSYDSTGSHGQFF	TGTGCCAGCAGTTACGATTCGACAGGCTCCCATGGGCAGTTCTTC
TRBV7-9	TRBJ2-3	.	TRBD1	15	CASSFGTGEIDTQYF	TGTGCCAGCAGCTTTGGGACAGGGGAAATAGATACGCAGTATTTT
TRBV5-1	TRBJ2-5	.	.	14	CASSLGQAEETQYF	TGCGCCAGCAGCTTGGGGCAGGCCGAAGAGACCCAGTACTTC
TRBV24-1	TRBJ2-5	.	.	14	CATSDFTLQETQYF	TGTGCCACCAGTGATTTTACTTTACAAGAGACCCAGTACTTC
TRBV2	TRBJ2-5	.	.	14	CASSLQGIQETQYF	TGTGCCAGCAGTCTACAGGGCATCCAAGAGACCCAGTACTTC
TRBV19	TRBJ1-5	.	.	13	CASSRTVNQPQHF	TGTGCCAGTAGTAGGACAGTTAATCAGCCCCAGCATTTT
TRBV20-1	TRBJ2-3	once	.	10	CSAKRDTQYF	TGCAGTGCTAAACGGGATACGCAGTATTTT
TRBV27	TRBJ2-3	.	.	16	CASSSIPGLGTDTQYF	TGTGCCAGCAGTTCGATACCGGGTCTCGGCACAGATACGCAGTATTTT
TRBV5-6	TRBJ1-6	.	TRBD1	14	CASSWDRGDSPLHF	TGTGCCAGCAGCTGGGACAGGGGAGATTCACCCCTCCACTTT
TRBV6-6	TRBJ1-1	.	.	13	CASSHTGNTEAFF	TGTGCCAGCAGCCACACAGGGAACACTGAAGCTTTCTTT
TRBV19	TRBJ2-7	.	TRBD1	15	CASSLAGQAYYEQYF	TGTGCCAGTAGTTTAGCCGGACAGGCGTACTACGAGCAGTACTTC
TRBV2	TRBJ2-2	.	.	14	CASSERTRAGELFF	TGTGCCAGCAGTGAGCGGACTCGGGCCGGGGAGCTGTTTTTT
TRBV7-2	TRBJ2-5	once	TRBD2	16	CASSPGGLAFRETQYF	TGTGCCAGCAGCCCAGGGGGACTAGCGTTCCGAGAGACCCAGTACTTC
TRBV28	TRBJ1-5	.	.	16	CASSLITWREDQPQHF	TGTGCCAGCAGTTTAATCACCTGGCGGGAGGATCAGCCCCAGCATTTT
TRBV6-5	TRBJ1-2	.	TRBD1	15	CASRPAPQGNYGYTF	TGTGCCAGCAGGCCAGCGCCACAGGGGAACTATGGCTACACCTTC
TRBV11-3	TRBJ2-3	once	TRBD1	15	CASSLGQGATDTQYF	TGTGCCAGCAGCTTAGGACAGGGGGCTACAGATACGCAGTATTTT
TRBV5-5	TRBJ2-5	.	TRBD1	17	CASSARTGRWEQETQYF	TGTGCCAGCAGCGCCCGGACAGGGAGGTGGGAACAAGAGACCCAGTACTTC
TRBV7-2	TRBJ2-1	few	TRBD2	16	CASSRAGGNNNGEQFF	TGTGCCAGCAGCCGGGCGGGAGGGAACAACAACGGTGAGCAGTTCTTC
TRBV7-2	TRBJ2-1	.	TRBD2	16	CASSPKAGSSYNEQFF	TGTGCCAGCAGCCCGAAAGCGGGAAGCTCCTACAATGAGCAGTTCTTC
TRBV6-5	TRBJ1-5	once	.	13	CASRGPGNQPQHF	TGTGCCAGCAGGGGGCCGGGCAATCAGCCCCAGCATTTT
TRBV19	TRBJ1-2	.	TRBD1	18	CASIRSSGTGGLGYGYTF	TGTGCCAGTATAAGAAGTTCCGGGACAGGGGGTCTTGGCTATGGCTACACCTTC
TRBV7-9	TRBJ2-3	.	.	12	CAILKRTDTQYF	TGTGCTATTCTCAAACGGACAGATACGCAGTATTTT
TRBV3-1/TRBV3-2	TRBJ2-5	.	.	16	CASSHSPLVGVETQYF	TGTGCCAGCAGCCACTCCCCCTTAGTCGGGGTGGAGACCCAGTACTTC
TRBV5-1	TRBJ2-1	.	TRBD2	16	CASSAGLAGVDNEQFF	TGCGCCAGCAGCGCGGGACTAGCGGGAGTAGACAATGAGCAGTTCTTC
TRBV3-1/TRBV3-2	TRBJ1-1	.	.	15	CASSRRLGPRTEAFF	TGTGCCAGCAGCCGCCGACTGGGTCCCCGCACTGAAGCTTTCTTT
TRBV19	TRBJ1-4	.	TRBD1	15	CASSLPGTGDEKLFF	TGTGCCAGTAGTCTTCCCGGGACAGGTGATGAAAAACTGTTTTTT